The 5 T cell receptor beta chains below were found in one sample sequenced in a study of spatial heterogeneity in lung cancer. Their specific antigens are unknown. The study's findings and limits: Tumor mutation counts were tracked by expanded intratumoral alpha and beta TCR counts.

TCRdb re-analysed the 5' RACE reads in MiXCR, keeping a single row per CDR3 protein. The table lists about 7,000 distinct CDR3 sequences, 11% to 15% of them singletons. Regarding time point: sample taken at primary tumor resection. The sample here was lung tumor tissue, taken at surgery. Receptors originate from a female donor with early-stage non-small cell lung cancer.

This clonotype was counted once. Because the library targeted alpha chains, this beta chain is an off-target read whose size means little. The genes are TRBV28 and TRBJ1-1; D ambiguous. Trimming removed 6 bases at V and 6 bases at J, with 17 bases between. The germline V gene has CDR1 MDHEN and CDR2 SYDVKM. The CDR3 covers 14 residues. The CDR3 here is CASSPDLARSEAFF. Written as DNA, the CDR3 is TGTGCCAGCAGCCCGGACCTCGCCCGATCTGAAGCTTTCTTT.

Comments on this clonotype: For a library built for alpha chains, this beta chain is a stray read; little rests on its size. In DNA, the CDR3 is TGTGCCAGCAGTTACGGGTCAGGGTACGAGCAGTACTTC. This sequence encodes CASSYGSGYEQYF. The genes are TRBV6-5 and TRBJ2-7; weak D call: TRBD1 (5 bases). V was trimmed by 2 bases and J by 4 bases, leaving 9 bases between them. In germline, CDR1 is MNHEY, CDR2 SVGAGI. The CDR3 extends over 13 amino acids.

By frequency in the sample, this clonotype is medium-sized. This beta chain is a stray sequence in a library constructed for alpha chains; its clone size is not meaningful. This chain links TRBV3-1 with TRBJ2-5, with D possibly TRBD2 on 6 matching bases. Germline CDR1 reads LGHDT; CDR2 reads YNNKEL (reference sequence). This CDR3 region has 19 residues. V was pared by 0 bases and J by 2 bases, with 22 bases between. This chain's CDR3 is CASSQEALSELAPQETQYF. The CDR3, as DNA: TGTGCCAGCAGCCAAGAGGCGTTATCTGAGCTAGCGCCGCAAGAGACCCAGTACTTC.

This clonotype is classed as medium-sized. This beta chain lies outside the target of a library built for alpha chains; its clone size means little. The chain has TRBV5-1 and TRBJ1-1, with D unresolved. Germline CDR1 reads SGHRS; CDR2 reads YFSETQ. Trimming pared 3 bases from V and 7 bases from J, leaving 19 bases between. The CDR3 has 15 amino acids. The DNA for the CDR3 is TGCGCCAGCAGCTCCCGGACCGGTGGAGGGATTGAAGCTTTCTTT. The encoded protein is CASSSRTGGGIEAFF.

This clonotype is deemed medium-sized (0.01 to 0.1%). Found in a library prepared for alpha chains, this beta chain is an off-target read, and its abundance has little meaning. This chain links TRBV4-3 with TRBJ1-4; the match to TRBD1 covers 9 bases. The CDR3 runs 15 residues. Trimming took 1 base from V and 6 from J; bases not matched to a gene: 3. Per germline, CDR1 LGHNA and CDR2 YSLEER. In nucleotides, the CDR3 is TGCGCCAGCAGCCAAGGGGACAGGGCTTATGAAAAACTGTTTTTT. This encodes CASSQGDRAYEKLFF.